A single sample gave rise to the 15 T cell receptor beta chains below, sequenced in a study of cytomegalovirus exposure and HLA in healthy donors. The PCR made use of 60 Vbeta and 13 Jbeta primers. Generated by immunoSEQ multiplex PCR, the TCRdb table keeps only in-frame clones and is missing some. The table has over 50,000 clones, about four fifths seen once. Sequenced input: PBMCs. These receptors all stem from a middle-aged man in good health and CMV-seronegative.

This chain uses TRBV6-1 with TRBJ2-5, with 8 bases fitting TRBD2. Germline assignment: CDR1 MNHNS and CDR2 SASEGT. V lost 5 bases and J lost 5; bases outside the gene matches: 4. The CDR3 sequence is 13 residues long. The CDR3 here is CASSTSGRETQYF. CDR3 coding DNA: TGTGCCAGCAGTACTAGCGGCCGGGAGACCCAGTACTTC.

This clone was detected only once. The V gene is TRBV7-9, the J gene TRBJ2-2; 9 bases are shared with TRBD1. The CDR3 loop spans 16 amino acids. Germline CDR1 and CDR2: SEHNR and FQNEAQ (reference sequence). After removal of 5 bases from V and 8 bases from J, the junction contained 12 bases not matched to a gene. The DNA of the CDR3 is TGTGCCAGCAGCATATCGGGACAGGGCGTTTTGGGGGAGCTGTTTTTT. It yields the protein CASSISGQGVLGELFF. Drawing the rest from reference TRBV7-9 and TRBJ2-2, the complete variable domain is DTGVSQNPRHKITKRGQNVTFRCDPISEHNRLYWYRQTLGQGPEFLTYFQNEAQLEKSRLLSDRFSAERPKGSFSTLEIQRTEQGDSAMYLCASSISGQGVLGELFFGEGSRLTVL.

The V and J genes are TRBV2 and TRBJ1-6; TRBD1 aligns across 8 bases. The CDR3 loop spans 13 amino acids. V was pared by 6 bases and J by 6 bases, with 1 base of the junction left unmatched. The V gene's germline CDR1 is SNHLY and CDR2 FYNNEI. CDR3 protein: CASRQGGNSPLHF. CDR3 in DNA: TGTGCCAGCAGACAGGGGGGTAATTCACCCCTCCACTTT. Full variable domain (remainder filled in from reference TRBV2 and TRBJ1-6): EPEVTQTPSHQVTQMGQEVILRCVPISNHLYFYWYRQILGQKVEFLVSFYNNEISEKSEIFDDQFSVERPDGSNFTLKIRSTKLEDSAMYFCASRQGGNSPLHFGNGTRLTVT.

This chain connects TRBV5-1 to TRBJ2-6; a weak D match, TRBD1 (6 bases). Between the trimmed V and J ends, which lost 3 bases and 4 bases, there was a span of 17 bases. This CDR3 spans 17 amino acids. In germline, CDR1 is SGHRS, CDR2 YFSETQ. The CDR3 nucleotides read TGCGCCAGCAGCTCCGTCAGCACAGGGTCCGGGGCCAACGTCCTGACTTTC. Its protein product is CASSSVSTGSGANVLTF.

The chain uses TRBV11-2 and TRBJ2-5; the match to TRBD1 covers 7 bases. Trimming at V came to 5 bases and at J to 4 bases, leaving 10 bases not matched to a gene. The CDR3 covers 15 residues. Germline assignment: CDR1 SGHAT and CDR2 FQNNGV. In DNA, the CDR3 is TGTGCCAGCAGCCCCCGAGGGACAGAGGGAGAGACCCAGTACTTC. Its protein product is CASSPRGTEGETQYF.

This chain uses TRBV5-6 with TRBJ2-7; D not certain. Looked up from germline, CDR1 is SGHDT and CDR2 is YYEEEE. Trimming took 0 bases from V and 4 from J, leaving 14 bases between them. This CDR3 has 15 amino acids. DNA for the CDR3: TGTGCCAGCAGCTTGGACATCGAACCTTTGTACGAGCAGTACTTC. Translated, it gives CASSLDIEPLYEQYF.

This chain uses TRBV11-2 with TRBJ2-5, with 11 nucleotides matching TRBD2. The CDR3 covers 15 residues. CDR1 and CDR2 from the germline V gene are SGHAT and FQNNGV. The J segment lost 5 bases and the V segment lost 4 bases, leaving 6 bases of the junction unmatched. The CDR3 is CASSSGTSGWETQYF. The DNA of the CDR3 is TGTGCCAGCAGCTCCGGGACTAGCGGTTGGGAGACCCAGTACTTC.

This clone counts as medium-sized (0.01 to 0.1%). The CDR3, as DNA: TGTGCCAGCAGTTTACTAGCGGGGCAAGAGACCCAGTACTTC. Translating it yields CASSLLAGQETQYF. This chain links TRBV6-5 with TRBJ2-5; TRBD2 aligns across 10 bases. This CDR3 spans 14 amino acids. The V segment lost 4 bases and the J segment 2 bases; nucleotides outside the gene matches: 1. Germline CDR1 and CDR2: MNHEY and SVGAGI.

The rearrangement joins TRBV29-1 to TRBJ1-1; tentatively, D is TRBD1 (5 bases). Germline V CDR1 and CDR2: SQVTM, ANQGSEA. V was shortened by 7 bases and J by 4 bases, with 13 bases between the two germline ends. This CDR3 has 12 amino acids. The CDR3 here is CSGGYGGTEAFF. Here the CDR3 DNA reads TGCAGCGGGGGTTACGGGGGCACTGAAGCTTTCTTT.

This rearrangement joins TRBV9 to TRBJ2-1; TRBD2 aligns across 10 bases. This CDR3 has 15 residues. V shed 0 bases, J shed 9 bases, and the junction held 6 bases outside the gene matches. Germline CDR1 and CDR2: SGDLS and YYNGEE. The CDR3 bases are TGTGCCAGCAGCGTAGGCTTCGCTAGCGGGGGTGAGCAGTTCTTC. Protein sequence: CASSVGFASGGEQFF.

There are a few counts of this clone. V usage is TRBV6-5 and J usage is TRBJ1-1, with 7 bases lining up with TRBD1. Trimming took 5 bases from V and 4 from J; bases not matched to a gene: 7. The V gene's germline CDR1 is MNHEY and CDR2 SVGAGI. This CDR3 is 14 amino acids long. DNA of the CDR3: TGTGCCAGCAGTCTCGAACCAGGGGGCACTGAAGCTTTCTTT. This sequence encodes CASSLEPGGTEAFF.

This clone was observed a few times. The CDR3 DNA is TGTGCCAGCAGAGGACCGGGAGGTAATGAAAAACTGTTTTTT. Amino acids: CASRGPGGNEKLFF. The rearrangement links TRBV6-6 to TRBJ1-4; no reliable D call. The CDR3 covers 14 residues. Per germline, CDR1 MNHNY and CDR2 SVGAGI (reference sequence). V was trimmed by 6 bases and J by 4 bases, leaving 12 bases between them.

The V gene is TRBV6-1, the J gene TRBJ2-7, with 10 positions matching TRBD1. This CDR3 comprises 17 residues. V lost 4 bases, J lost 5 bases, and 14 bases stayed unmatched. The germline gives CDR1 MNHNS, CDR2 SASEGT. CDR3 amino acids: CASSVLNRGTGADEQYF. CDR3 coding DNA: TGTGCCAGCAGTGTTTTGAACCGCGGGACAGGGGCCGACGAGCAGTACTTC.

V usage is TRBV7-8 and J usage is TRBJ1-2; TRBD1 is a possible D gene (5 bases). The germline V gene has CDR1 SGHVS and CDR2 FQNEAQ. Trimming removed 4 bases at V and 13 bases at J, with 28 bases between. The CDR3 sequence is 16 residues long. CDR3 DNA sequence: TGTGCCAGCAGCTCCTCAAATTCAGGGACTCTTTTCCTTTCCACCTTC. It encodes CASSSSNSGTLFLSTF.

The gene calls are TRBV7-2 and TRBJ2-5; possible D gene TRBD1, 5 bases. V shed 1 base and J shed 1 base, with 10 bases lying between them. The CDR3 is 15 amino acids. Germline V gene data show CDR1 as SGHTA and CDR2 as FQGNSA. CDR3 DNA sequence: TGTGCCAGCAGCTTAGAGGGCGACAGCCAAGAGACCCAGTACTTC. Residues: CASSLEGDSQETQYF.